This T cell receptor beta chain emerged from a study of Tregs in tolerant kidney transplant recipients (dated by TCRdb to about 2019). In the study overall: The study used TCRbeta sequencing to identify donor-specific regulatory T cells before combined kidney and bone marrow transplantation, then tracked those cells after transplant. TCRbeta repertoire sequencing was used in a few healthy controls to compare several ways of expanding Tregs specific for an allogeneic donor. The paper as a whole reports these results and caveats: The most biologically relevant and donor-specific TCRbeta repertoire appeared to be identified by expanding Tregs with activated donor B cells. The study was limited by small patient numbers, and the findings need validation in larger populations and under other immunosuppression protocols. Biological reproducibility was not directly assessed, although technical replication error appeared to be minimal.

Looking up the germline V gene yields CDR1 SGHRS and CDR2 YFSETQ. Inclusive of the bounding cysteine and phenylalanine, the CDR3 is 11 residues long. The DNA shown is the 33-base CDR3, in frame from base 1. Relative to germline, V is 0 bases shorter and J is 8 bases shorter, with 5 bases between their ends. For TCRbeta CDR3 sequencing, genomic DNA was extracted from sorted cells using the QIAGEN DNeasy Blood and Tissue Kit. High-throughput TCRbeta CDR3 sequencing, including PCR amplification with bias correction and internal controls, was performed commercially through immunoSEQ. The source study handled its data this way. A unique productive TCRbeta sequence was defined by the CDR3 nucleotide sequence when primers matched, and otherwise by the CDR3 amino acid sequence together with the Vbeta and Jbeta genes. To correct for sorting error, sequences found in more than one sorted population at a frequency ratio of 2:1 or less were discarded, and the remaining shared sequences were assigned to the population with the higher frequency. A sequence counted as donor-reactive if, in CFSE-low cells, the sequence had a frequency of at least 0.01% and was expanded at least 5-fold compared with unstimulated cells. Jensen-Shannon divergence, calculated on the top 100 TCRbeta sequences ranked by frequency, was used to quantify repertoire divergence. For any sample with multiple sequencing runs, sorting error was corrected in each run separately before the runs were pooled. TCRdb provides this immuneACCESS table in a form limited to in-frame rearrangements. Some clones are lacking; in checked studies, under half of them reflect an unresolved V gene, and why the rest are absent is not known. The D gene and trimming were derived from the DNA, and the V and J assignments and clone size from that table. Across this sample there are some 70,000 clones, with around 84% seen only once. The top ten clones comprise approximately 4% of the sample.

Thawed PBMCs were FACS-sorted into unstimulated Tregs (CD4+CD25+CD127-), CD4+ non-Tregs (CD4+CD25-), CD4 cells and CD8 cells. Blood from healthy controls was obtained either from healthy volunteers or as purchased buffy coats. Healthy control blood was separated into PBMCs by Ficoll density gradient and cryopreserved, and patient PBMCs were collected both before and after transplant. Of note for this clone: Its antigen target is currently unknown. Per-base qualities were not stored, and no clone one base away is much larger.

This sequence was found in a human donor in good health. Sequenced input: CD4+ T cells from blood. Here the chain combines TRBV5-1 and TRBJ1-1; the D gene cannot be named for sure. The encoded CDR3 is CASSLGVEAFF. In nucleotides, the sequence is TGCGCCAGCAGCTTGGGGGTCGAAGCTTTCTTT.